The 9 T cell receptor beta chains in this list originate from one sample, sequenced in a study of a mutant IDH1 vaccine in newly diagnosed glioma. Time point of the sample: baseline, week 1 (first vaccination visit). The treatment was: pre-vaccination baseline after standard-of-care therapy. Assay: immunoSEQ multiplex PCR; the TCRdb copy retains only in-frame clones and omits some. This table holds about 30,000 clones, around 79% found once. The material was PBMCs, obtained from a glioma patient treated with radiotherapy, temozolomide or both. These receptors were obtained from a man in his thirties or forties with glioma.

This sequence joins TRBV13 and TRBJ2-5; D assignment may be TRBD1 or TRBD2 (5 bases each). The CDR3 contains 15 residues. CDR1 is PRHDT and CDR2 is FYEKMQ in the germline V gene (reference sequence). The ends were cut back, 5 bases at V and 4 bases at J, with 17 bases in the middle. CDR3 sequence reads: CASSPMTAEAETQYF. CDR3 nucleotide sequence: TGTGCCAGCAGCCCGATGACAGCGGAGGCAGAGACCCAGTACTTC.

This rearrangement joins TRBV5-1 to TRBJ1-1, with 9 nucleotides matching TRBD1. This CDR3 has 15 amino acids. The germline CDR1 and CDR2 sequences are SGHRS and YFSETQ. V was pared by 2 bases and J by 4 bases, with 6 bases of the junction left unmatched. The CDR3 DNA follows: TGCGCCAGCAGCTTTACAGGGGGCAAGATCACTGAAGCTTTCTTT. This sequence encodes CASSFTGGKITEAFF.

The chain employs TRBV13 and TRBJ1-1; 9 bases fit TRBD1. The CDR3 sequence is 15 residues long. CDR1 and CDR2 (germline): PRHDT, FYEKMQ (reference sequence). The V and J ends lost 5 bases and 0 bases, in that order; junction bases with no gene match: 4. The CDR3 is CASSRTGGMNTEAFF. As DNA, the CDR3 is TGTGCCAGCAGCCGCACAGGGGGCATGAACACTGAAGCTTTCTTT.

This sequence joins TRBV29-1 and TRBJ1-4; 9 bases agree with TRBD1. The trim removed 6 bases at V and 10 bases at J, leaving 12 bases unmatched. CDR1 is SQVTM, CDR2 ANQGSEA, per germline. The CDR3 spans 14 residues. DNA of the CDR3: TGCAGCGTCGAGTATACAGGGGGCGGAGGAAAACTGTTTTTT. This codes for CSVEYTGGGGKLFF.

V usage is TRBV2 and J usage is TRBJ1-1, with D unresolved. Germline-derived CDR1 and CDR2 are SNHLY and FYNNEI. V lost 6 bases and J 4 bases, leaving 12 bases between the germline ends. This CDR3 is 13 amino acids long. The CDR3 loop reads CASSVGYATEAFF. DNA of the CDR3: TGTGCCAGCAGCGTTGGGTACGCCACTGAAGCTTTCTTT.

The chain links TRBV5-1 to TRBJ2-7; the D is unclear. Between the trimmed V and J ends, which lost 5 bases and 2 bases, there was a span of 17 bases. The germline gives CDR1 SGHRS, CDR2 YFSETQ. The CDR3 runs to 15 residues. The CDR3 spells CASRITKEGAYEQYF. The CDR3 DNA reads as TGCGCCAGCAGAATCACAAAAGAAGGAGCCTACGAGCAGTACTTC.

This clone appeared a single time. The chain employs TRBV7-9 and TRBJ2-5, with D possibly being TRBD1 (6 bases). V lost 4 bases and J 2 bases, leaving 17 bases between the germline ends. This CDR3 contains 16 residues. Germline V gene lookup returns CDR1 SEHNR and CDR2 FQNEAQ (reference sequence). Here the CDR3 DNA reads TGTGCCAGCAGCTCCCCCAGGGGCCAACAACAAGAGACCCAGTACTTC. Translated: CASSSPRGQQQETQYF.

The genes are TRBV7-9 and TRBJ1-3, with no clear D. There are 15 residues in the CDR3. The V end lost 1 base, the J end lost 4 bases, and 11 bases lay between the germline ends. CDR1 is SEHNR, CDR2 FQNEAQ, per germline (reference sequence). The CDR3 DNA sequence: TGTGCCAGCAGCTTAGTTAGATCGGGCGGAAACACCATATATTTT. Translating gives CASSLVRSGGNTIYF.

The J gene is TRBJ1-1, the V gene TRBV4-1; D may be TRBD1 (5 bases). The CDR3 runs to 15 residues. CDR1 is MGHRA and CDR2 is YSYEKL in the germline V gene. Trimming removed 2 bases from V and 0 bases from J, with 10 bases in between. The CDR3 protein is CASSQIQDVNTEAFF. CDR3 sequence (DNA): TGCGCCAGCAGCCAAATACAGGATGTGAACACTGAAGCTTTCTTT.